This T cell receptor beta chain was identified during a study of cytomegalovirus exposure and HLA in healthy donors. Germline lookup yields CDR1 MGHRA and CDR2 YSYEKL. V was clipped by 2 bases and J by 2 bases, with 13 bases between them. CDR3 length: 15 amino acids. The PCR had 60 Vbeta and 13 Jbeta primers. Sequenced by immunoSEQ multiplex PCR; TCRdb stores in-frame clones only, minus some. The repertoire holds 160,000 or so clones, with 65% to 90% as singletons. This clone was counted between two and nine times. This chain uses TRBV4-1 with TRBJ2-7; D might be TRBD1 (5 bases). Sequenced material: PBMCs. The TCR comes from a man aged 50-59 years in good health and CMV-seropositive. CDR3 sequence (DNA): TGCGCCAGCAGCCAAACTCACCAGGGCGCCTACGAGCAGTACTTC. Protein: CASSQTHQGAYEQYF.